The clone carrying this TCR beta chain is a singleton in its sample. Its antigen remains unknown. This table comes from immunoSEQ multiplex PCR, and its TCRdb copy is limited to in-frame clones, with some not included. The table includes roughly 110,000 clones, around 93% detected once. These data are taken from a study of OX40 agonist ivuxolimab in advanced cancers. Study outcomes and limitations: Antigen specificity remained undetermined for the expanded peripheral T cells. Compared with others, partial responders at 0.1-3.0 mg/kg displayed clonal expansion among the lowest. Dosing at 0.1 to 3.0 mg/kg was accompanied by clonal expansion of CD4+ and CD8+ blood T cells by week 6.

CDR1 is SGHNT and CDR2 is YYREEE in the germline V gene (reference sequence). V dropped 2 bases and J dropped 6 bases, with 8 bases sitting between them. The CDR3 totals 13 residues. Cycle 7 day 1, cycle 4 day 1, and baseline were the timepoints at which blood was sampled. This receptor was taken from an adult with an advanced solid tumor such as melanoma, head and neck, liver or kidney cancer. V is TRBV5-4 and J is TRBJ2-2, with no clear D. Sequenced material: CD4+ or CD8+ T cells sorted from blood, taken in a trial of the OX40 agonist ivuxolimab. This CDR3 is CASSLQRPGELFF. The CDR3 nucleotides read TGTGCCAGCAGCTTACAACGTCCCGGGGAGCTGTTTTTT.